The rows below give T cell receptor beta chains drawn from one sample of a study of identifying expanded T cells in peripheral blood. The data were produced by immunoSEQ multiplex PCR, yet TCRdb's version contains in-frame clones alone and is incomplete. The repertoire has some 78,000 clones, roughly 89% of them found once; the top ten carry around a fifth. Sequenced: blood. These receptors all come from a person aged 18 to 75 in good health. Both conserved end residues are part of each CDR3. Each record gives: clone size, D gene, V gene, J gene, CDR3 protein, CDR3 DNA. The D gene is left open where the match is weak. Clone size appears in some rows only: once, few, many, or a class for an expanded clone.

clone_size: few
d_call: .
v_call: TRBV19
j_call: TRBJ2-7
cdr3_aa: CASSIDPGRPRQYF
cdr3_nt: TGTGCCAGTAGTATAGATCCGGGCAGGCCAAGGCAGTACTTC

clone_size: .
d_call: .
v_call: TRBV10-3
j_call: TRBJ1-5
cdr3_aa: CAISEGENQPQHF
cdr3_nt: TGTGCCATCAGTGAGGGCGAGAATCAGCCCCAGCATTTT

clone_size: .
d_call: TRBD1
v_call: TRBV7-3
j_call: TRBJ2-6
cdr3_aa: CASSLRETGFSAGANVLTF
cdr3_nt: TGTGCCAGCAGCTTACGAGAGACAGGGTTTTCGGCTGGGGCCAACGTCCTGACTTTC

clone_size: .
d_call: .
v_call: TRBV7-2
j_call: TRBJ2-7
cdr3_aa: CASSFDSGLYEQYF
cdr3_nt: TGTGCCAGCAGCTTTGACTCCGGGCTCTACGAGCAGTACTTC

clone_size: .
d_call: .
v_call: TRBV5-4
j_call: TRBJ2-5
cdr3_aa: CASSLPTLGIETQYF
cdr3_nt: TGTGCCAGCAGCTTGCCCACCCTGGGGATAGAGACCCAGTACTTC

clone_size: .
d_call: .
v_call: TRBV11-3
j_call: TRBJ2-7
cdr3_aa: CASSLGGLREQYF
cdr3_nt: TGTGCCAGCAGCTTAGGCGGACTTCGCGAGCAGTACTTC

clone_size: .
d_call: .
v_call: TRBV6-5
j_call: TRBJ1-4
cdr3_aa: CASRPTGATNEKLFF
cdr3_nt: TGTGCCAGCAGGCCTACAGGTGCAACTAATGAAAAACTGTTTTTT

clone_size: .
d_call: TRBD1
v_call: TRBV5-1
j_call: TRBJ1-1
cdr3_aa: CASSYGQGGSNTEAFF
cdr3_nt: TGCGCCAGCAGCTATGGACAGGGGGGTTCGAACACTGAAGCTTTCTTT

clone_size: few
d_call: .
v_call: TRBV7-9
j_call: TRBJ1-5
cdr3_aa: CASSLANFSAGLFPQPQHF
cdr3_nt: TGTGCCAGCAGCTTAGCAAATTTCTCGGCAGGACTCTTCCCCCAGCCCCAGCATTTT

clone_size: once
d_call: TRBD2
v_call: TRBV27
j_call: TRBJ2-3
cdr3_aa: CASSLAGGQDTQYF
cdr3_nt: TGTGCCAGCAGTTTAGCGGGAGGGCAAGATACGCAGTATTTT

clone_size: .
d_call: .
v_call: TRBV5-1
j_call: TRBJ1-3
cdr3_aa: CASSLGSESSGNTIYF
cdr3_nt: TGCGCCAGCAGCTTGGGGTCAGAAAGCTCTGGAAACACCATATATTTT

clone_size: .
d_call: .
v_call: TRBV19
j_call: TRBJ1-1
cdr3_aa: CASSIDHGVNTEAFF
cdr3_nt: TGTGCCAGTAGTATAGATCACGGCGTGAACACTGAAGCTTTCTTT

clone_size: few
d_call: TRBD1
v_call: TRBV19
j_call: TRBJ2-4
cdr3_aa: CASSIKGTGEWNIQYF
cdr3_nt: TGTGCCAGTAGTATAAAAGGGACAGGGGAATGGAACATTCAGTACTTC

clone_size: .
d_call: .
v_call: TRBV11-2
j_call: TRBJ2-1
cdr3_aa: CASSRAEVEQFF
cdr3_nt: TGTGCCAGCAGCAGGGCCGAAGTGGAGCAGTTCTTC

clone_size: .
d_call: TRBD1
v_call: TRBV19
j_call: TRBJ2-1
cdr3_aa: CASRWDRGYSNEQFF
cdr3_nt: TGTGCCAGTAGATGGGACAGGGGTTATTCGAATGAGCAGTTCTTC

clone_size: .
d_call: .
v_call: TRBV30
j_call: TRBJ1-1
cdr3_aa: CAWSVLGGNTEAFF
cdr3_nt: TGTGCCTGGAGTGTACTGGGGGGGAACACTGAAGCTTTCTTT

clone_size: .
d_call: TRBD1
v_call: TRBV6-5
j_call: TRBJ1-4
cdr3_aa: CASSSRDRATNEKLFF
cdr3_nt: TGTGCCAGCAGTTCTAGAGACAGGGCTACTAATGAAAAACTGTTTTTT

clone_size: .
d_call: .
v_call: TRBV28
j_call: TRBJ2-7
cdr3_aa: CASESNGDEQYF
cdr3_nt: TGTGCCAGCGAATCGAACGGCGACGAGCAGTACTTC